Listed below are T cell receptor beta chains from one sample, sequenced in a study of cytomegalovirus exposure and HLA in healthy donors. Some clones are missing from TCRdb's copy, which holds only in-frame ones; the method was immunoSEQ multiplex PCR. The sample gives 100,000 to 150,000 clones, 60% to 85% of which show up once; just under 6.5% is in the top ten. Sequencing was done on a sample of PBMCs. The origin of the receptors is a middle-aged woman in good health and CMV-seronegative. The CDR3 runs from the conserved cysteine through the conserved F or W. Each record gives: V gene, J gene, D gene, clone size, CDR3 protein, CDR3 DNA. A D gene is named only where the DNA matches it firmly. Size values are once, few and many counts, or a class for expanded clones, and some rows have none.

V gene: TRBV11-2; J gene: TRBJ1-4; D gene: .; clone size: .; CDR3 protein: CASSFGGTSIEKLFF; CDR3 DNA: TGTGCCAGCAGCTTTGGAGGGACGTCTATTGAAAAACTGTTTTTT
V gene: TRBV9; J gene: TRBJ2-2; D gene: TRBD2; clone size: .; CDR3 protein: CASSLGLAGGKGGELFF; CDR3 DNA: TGTGCCAGCAGCCTAGGACTAGCGGGAGGCAAAGGCGGGGAGCTGTTTTTT
V gene: TRBV9; J gene: TRBJ2-5; D gene: .; clone size: few; CDR3 protein: CASSVKASQETQYF; CDR3 DNA: TGTGCCAGCAGCGTAAAAGCATCCCAAGAGACCCAGTACTTC
V gene: TRBV28; J gene: TRBJ2-7; D gene: TRBD1; clone size: .; CDR3 protein: CASSYAYPTPDRGRSYEQYF; CDR3 DNA: TGTGCCAGCAGTTATGCCTACCCTACACCCGACAGGGGGCGGTCCTACGAGCAGTACTTC
V gene: TRBV6-5; J gene: TRBJ1-1; D gene: .; clone size: few; CDR3 protein: CASSPGGPGAFF; CDR3 DNA: TGTGCCAGCAGCCCGGGAGGGCCAGGGGCTTTCTTT
V gene: TRBV7-9; J gene: TRBJ1-2; D gene: TRBD1; clone size: .; CDR3 protein: CASSLGRTGYYGYTF; CDR3 DNA: TGTGCCAGCAGCTTAGGAAGGACAGGGTACTATGGCTACACCTTC
V gene: TRBV11-2; J gene: TRBJ2-7; D gene: .; clone size: .; CDR3 protein: CASSLETAGGQYF; CDR3 DNA: TGTGCCAGCAGCTTAGAGACCGCTGGAGGGCAGTACTTC
V gene: TRBV13; J gene: TRBJ1-1; D gene: .; clone size: .; CDR3 protein: CASSLGGRDTEAFF; CDR3 DNA: TGTGCCAGCAGCTTAGGAGGGAGGGATACTGAAGCTTTCTTT
V gene: TRBV4-2; J gene: TRBJ2-3; D gene: .; clone size: .; CDR3 protein: CASSSRGSTDTQYF; CDR3 DNA: TGTGCCAGCAGCTCTAGGGGTAGCACAGATACGCAGTATTTT
V gene: TRBV6-6; J gene: TRBJ2-5; D gene: .; clone size: once; CDR3 protein: CASRGLGGETQYF; CDR3 DNA: TGTGCCAGCAGGGGCCTAGGGGGAGAGACCCAGTACTTC
V gene: TRBV28; J gene: TRBJ2-7; D gene: .; clone size: few; CDR3 protein: CASSFQRGDRGQYF; CDR3 DNA: TGTGCCAGCAGTTTTCAGCGGGGCGACAGGGGGCAGTACTTC
V gene: TRBV28; J gene: TRBJ1-6; D gene: .; clone size: few; CDR3 protein: CASRLGRDNSPLHF; CDR3 DNA: TGTGCCAGCAGATTAGGCAGGGATAATTCACCCCTCCACTTT
V gene: TRBV6-4; J gene: TRBJ1-5; D gene: TRBD1; clone size: .; CDR3 protein: CASSEQGGNQPQHF; CDR3 DNA: TGTGCCAGCAGTGAACAGGGGGGGAATCAGCCCCAGCATTTT
V gene: TRBV13; J gene: TRBJ2-1; D gene: TRBD2; clone size: .; CDR3 protein: CASSWRLAGGPSDYNEQFF; CDR3 DNA: TGTGCCAGCAGCTGGCGACTAGCGGGAGGGCCCTCGGATTACAATGAGCAGTTCTTC
V gene: TRBV5-4; J gene: TRBJ2-1; D gene: TRBD2; clone size: few; CDR3 protein: CASSLDPSGRYNEQFF; CDR3 DNA: TGTGCCAGCAGCTTGGACCCTAGCGGGAGATACAATGAGCAGTTCTTC
V gene: TRBV28; J gene: TRBJ2-1; D gene: TRBD2; clone size: .; CDR3 protein: CASSQRGRRADEQFF; CDR3 DNA: TGTGCCAGCAGTCAGCGGGGGCGCAGGGCTGATGAGCAGTTCTTC
V gene: TRBV7-8; J gene: TRBJ2-3; D gene: TRBD2; clone size: .; CDR3 protein: CASSFGLAGSTDTQYF; CDR3 DNA: TGTGCCAGCAGCTTCGGACTAGCGGGAAGCACAGATACGCAGTATTTT
V gene: TRBV15; J gene: TRBJ2-1; D gene: TRBD2; clone size: .; CDR3 protein: CATSRVPTTSGRVFFGYNEQFF; CDR3 DNA: TGTGCCACCAGCAGAGTTCCAACGACTAGCGGGAGGGTTTTTTTCGGTTACAATGAGCAGTTCTTC
V gene: TRBV9; J gene: TRBJ2-3; D gene: .; clone size: .; CDR3 protein: CASSVGVQGSTDTQYF; CDR3 DNA: TGTGCCAGCAGCGTAGGGGTCCAGGGAAGCACAGATACGCAGTATTTT
V gene: TRBV25-1; J gene: TRBJ2-5; D gene: TRBD1; clone size: .; CDR3 protein: CASSEGGQGRVETQYF; CDR3 DNA: TGTGCCAGCAGTGAAGGGGGACAGGGAAGAGTCGAAACCCAGTACTTC
V gene: TRBV5-6; J gene: TRBJ2-7; D gene: .; clone size: .; CDR3 protein: CASSWGSGVLYEQYF; CDR3 DNA: TGTGCCAGCAGCTGGGGCTCGGGGGTCTTATACGAGCAGTACTTC
V gene: TRBV28; J gene: TRBJ2-1; D gene: TRBD2; clone size: .; CDR3 protein: CASSLGGGNEQFF; CDR3 DNA: TGTGCCAGCAGTTTAGGGGGGGGCAATGAGCAGTTCTTC
V gene: TRBV7-9; J gene: TRBJ2-1; D gene: .; clone size: .; CDR3 protein: CASSLRGSSYNEQFF; CDR3 DNA: TGTGCCAGCAGCTTAAGGGGGAGCTCCTACAATGAGCAGTTCTTC
V gene: TRBV7-9; J gene: TRBJ2-2; D gene: TRBD2; clone size: once; CDR3 protein: CASSPTSGRVREPGELFF; CDR3 DNA: TGTGCCAGCTCCCCCACTAGCGGGAGAGTCAGAGAACCCGGGGAGCTGTTTTTT